The next 21 T cell receptor beta chains were all read from a single sample in a study of T cells after yellow fever vaccination (dated by TCRdb to about 2019). Libraries were constructed by 5' RACE. The sequencer listed for this sample is Illumina HiSeq 2500. Starting from the raw public reads, TCRdb applied fastp trimming at Q25, assembled clones with MiXCR and retained in-frame beta chains. One record per CDR3 amino acid sequence lists the most common genes and DNA. A total of some 350,000 distinct CDR3 sequences appear in this sample, 6.2% of them only once. Clones ranked in the top ten supply around 16% of the sample. The sample's treatment or condition label, decoded: live attenuated yellow fever vaccine strain. The sequencing used PBMCs, collected 5 days after the yellow fever booster vaccination. Source of these receptors: a man in his thirties or forties who received the YFV17D yellow fever vaccine.

CDR3 sequence (DNA): TGTGCCAGCAGCAGCCGCGCTTTCTACGAGCAGTACTTC. Its protein is CASSSRAFYEQYF. V is TRBV7-2 and J is TRBJ2-7; the D is unclear. The CDR3 extends over 13 amino acids. Germline V gene lookup returns CDR1 SGHTA and CDR2 FQGNSA. V lost 5 bases to trimming and J lost 3 bases, with 11 bases between them. Full variable domain (missing parts from reference TRBV7-2 and TRBJ2-7): GAGVSQSPSNKVTEKGKDVELRCDPISGHTALYWYRQSLGQGLEFLIYFQGNSAPDKSGLPSDRFSAERTGGSVSTLTIQRTQQEDSAVYLCASSSRAFYEQYFGPGTRLTVT.

This clonotype was found many times. This rearrangement joins TRBV29-1 to TRBJ2-3, with D unclear. The CDR3 is 12 amino acids. The V end lost 6 bases, the J end lost 1 base, and 8 bases lay between the germline ends. Germline V gene lookup returns CDR1 SQVTM and CDR2 ANQGSEA. CDR3 nucleotides: TGCAGCGTCCACGACGGCACAGATACGCAGTATTTT. Amino acids: CSVHDGTDTQYF.

This sequence joins TRBV27 and TRBJ2-7; 10 bases are a match to TRBD1. The germline CDR1 and CDR2 sequences are MNHEY and SMNVEV (reference sequence). V lost 3 bases and J lost 2; bases outside the gene matches: 4. The CDR3 is 15 amino acids. The CDR3 coding sequence is TGTGCCAGCAGTTTGGGACAGGGGAGCCCCTACGAGCAGTACTTC. Its translation is CASSLGQGSPYEQYF.

The rearrangement joins TRBV20-1 to TRBJ2-3; no clear D. V gave up 1 base and J gave up 2 bases, with 7 bases separating them. Germline V lookup: CDR1 DFQATT, CDR2 SNEGSKA (reference sequence). This CDR3 has 13 residues. The CDR3 protein is CSARGPHTDTQYF. CDR3 in DNA: TGCAGTGCTAGAGGACCACACACAGATACGCAGTATTTT.

There are many counts of this clonotype. This chain links TRBV5-1 with TRBJ2-1; 8 positions agree with TRBD2. CDR1 SGHRS and CDR2 YFSETQ come from the germline V gene. The CDR3 has 15 amino acids. After removal of 3 bases from V and 8 bases from J, the junction contained 10 bases not matched to a gene. The CDR3, as DNA: TGCGCCAGCAGCTCAACTAGCGGACCCGCGCATGAGCAGTTCTTC. Translated, it gives CASSSTSGPAHEQFF.

This clonotype was recorded at least ten times. The chain uses TRBV7-2 and TRBJ2-5, with 10 bases aligning to TRBD2. The CDR3 loop spans 14 amino acids. V was clipped by 5 bases and J by 4 bases; unmatched bases: 4. Germline-derived CDR1 and CDR2 are SGHTA and FQGNSA. For the CDR3, the DNA is TGTGCCAGCAGCACCCGGACTAGCGGAGAGACCCAGTACTTC. Translation: CASSTRTSGETQYF.

The rearrangement uses TRBV11-2 and TRBJ2-1; D gene ambiguous. CDR3 length: 15 amino acids. Germline CDR1 is SGHAT and CDR2 is FQNNGV. The V end lost 5 bases, the J end lost 12 bases, and 23 bases lay between the germline ends. Written as DNA, the CDR3 is TGTGCCAGCAGCATGCTCGACGTTGGATATACGTGGCAGTTCTTC. Protein sequence: CASSMLDVGYTWQFF.

This clonotype appeared many times. The V and J genes are TRBV29-1 and TRBJ2-1; a weak D match, TRBD2 (5 bases). This CDR3 comprises 15 residues. CDR1 and CDR2 (germline): SQVTM, ANQGSEA. V gave up 3 bases and J gave up 0 bases, with 12 bases separating them. The CDR3: CSVDGGLNSYNEQFF. CDR3 DNA: TGCAGCGTTGATGGAGGATTAAACTCCTACAATGAGCAGTTCTTC.

This chain connects TRBV5-1 to TRBJ2-7, with TRBD1 identical over 9 bases. CDR3 length: 15 amino acids. With 3 bases clipped from V and 5 bases from J, the junction kept 9 bases outside the gene matches. The germline V gene encodes CDR1 SGHRS and CDR2 YFSETQ. This CDR3 is CASSSVTGGKNEQYF. The DNA for the CDR3 is TGCGCCAGCAGCTCGGTGACAGGGGGGAAAAACGAGCAGTACTTC.

This clonotype has a handful of counts. The CDR3 spells CASRHISVSKETQYF. Written as DNA, the CDR3 is TGTGCCAGCAGACACATCTCTGTATCGAAAGAGACCCAGTACTTC. This chain connects TRBV7-9 to TRBJ2-5; unclear D gene. Per the germline V gene, CDR1 is SEHNR and CDR2 is FQNEAQ (reference sequence). V was trimmed by 6 bases and J by 3 bases, leaving 17 bases between them. This CDR3 has 15 amino acids.

This clonotype appeared many times. The V and J genes are TRBV14 and TRBJ2-2; no reliable D call. Germline V gene lookup returns CDR1 SGHDN and CDR2 FVKESK. Deletions cut 2 bases from V and 5 bases from J, with 12 bases between. CDR3 length: 15 amino acids. CDR3 in amino acids: CASSQTAPWTGELFF. The CDR3 region has the DNA TGTGCCAGCAGCCAAACCGCCCCGTGGACCGGGGAGCTGTTTTTT.

This clonotype was detected ten times or more. The chain employs TRBV5-6 and TRBJ2-4, with 9 bases identical to TRBD1. Germline V lookup: CDR1 SGHDT, CDR2 YYEEEE. Trimming took 6 bases from V and 4 from J; bases not matched to a gene: 11. The CDR3 totals 16 residues. CDR3 loop: CASTFRTGAMKNIQYF. DNA for the CDR3: TGTGCCAGCACCTTCCGGACAGGGGCTATGAAAAACATTCAGTACTTC.

This clonotype has a count of ten or more. V usage is TRBV28 and J usage is TRBJ2-7; D gene uncertain. Germline V gene data show CDR1 as MDHEN and CDR2 as SYDVKM. This CDR3 has 13 residues. V was pared by 4 bases and J by 2 bases, with 9 bases between. DNA for the CDR3: TGTGCCAGCAGTTCGGCCACCACCTACGAGCAGTACTTC. It encodes CASSSATTYEQYF.

In its sample, this clonotype was seen a few times. The gene calls are TRBV20-1 and TRBJ2-3, with TRBD2 matching 11 bases. V lost 4 bases to trimming and J lost 13 bases; unmatched junction nucleotides: 7. The CDR3 extends over 12 amino acids. Germline CDR1 reads DFQATT; CDR2 reads SNEGSKA (reference sequence). As DNA, the CDR3 is TGCAGTGCTATCCAAACGGGACTAGCGGAGTATTTT. It is translated as CSAIQTGLAEYF.

The chain links TRBV4-2 to TRBJ2-7; maybe TRBD2 (6 bases). The CDR3 totals 16 residues. V was shortened by 1 base and J by 0 bases, with 13 bases between the two germline ends. Germline V gene sequence: CDR1 LGHNA, CDR2 YNFKEQ. The CDR3 region has the DNA TGTGCCAGCAGCCAAGTCTCGGGAGAACCCTCCTACGAGCAGTACTTC. Translated: CASSQVSGEPSYEQYF.

This clonotype showed up just a few times. The chain recombines TRBV3-1 with TRBJ2-5, with TRBD2 matching over 7 bases. J was trimmed by 5 bases and V by 3 bases; bases with no gene match: 9. The CDR3 runs 15 residues. Germline CDR1 is LGHDT and CDR2 is YNNKEL (reference sequence). CDR3 DNA: TGTGCCAGCAGCCATGCCTTGACTAGCCGGGAGACCCAGTACTTC. Its translation is CASSHALTSRETQYF.

This clonotype was counted a few times. V gene TRBV20-1 combines with J gene TRBJ2-3; either TRBD1 or TRBD2 may fit D (5 bases each). Germline values: CDR1 DFQATT, CDR2 SNEGSKA (reference sequence). The CDR3 loop spans 13 amino acids. Trimming pared 1 base from V and 7 bases from J, leaving 12 bases between. Written as DNA, the CDR3 is TGCAGTGCTAGAGGGGGGAGTCCGTATACGCAGTATTTT. Protein sequence: CSARGGSPYTQYF.

This clonotype was seen repeatedly, ten times or more. The gene calls are TRBV29-1 and TRBJ2-2; D gene uncertain. Germline loops: CDR1 SQVTM, CDR2 ANQGSEA. The CDR3 has 13 residues. V shed 3 bases and J shed 5 bases, with 10 bases lying between them. CDR3 residues: CSVEGIVTGELFF. CDR3 DNA sequence: TGCAGCGTTGAGGGTATTGTGACCGGGGAGCTGTTTTTT.

This clonotype has a count of ten or more. The rearrangement uses TRBV6-1 and TRBJ2-7, with 9 positions matching TRBD2. Germline-derived CDR1 and CDR2 are MNHNS and SASEGT. Trimming took 4 bases from V and 2 from J; bases not matched to a gene: 3. The CDR3 contains 14 residues. This chain's CDR3 is CASSGSGRPYEQYF. CDR3 coding DNA: TGTGCCAGCAGTGGTAGCGGGAGACCCTACGAGCAGTACTTC.

This chain joins TRBV6-2 or TRBV6-3 and TRBJ2-1; TRBD2 matches 9 bases. Germline CDR1 MNHEY, CDR2 SVGEGT. The CDR3 is 13 residues long. The J segment lost 13 bases and the V segment lost 10 bases, leaving 14 bases of the junction unmatched. The DNA for the CDR3 is TGTGCCACCTCGCCTCTAGCGGGGATGGACCAGTTCTTC. Translation: CATSPLAGMDQFF.

This chain uses TRBV5-1 with TRBJ2-2, with D unclear. The CDR3 has 15 amino acids. Germline V gene data show CDR1 as SGHRS and CDR2 as YFSETQ. Trimming cost V 3 bases and J 0 bases, with 9 bases left between them. The chain's CDR3 is CASSYAAANTGELFF. The CDR3, as DNA: TGCGCCAGCAGCTATGCTGCCGCGAACACCGGGGAGCTGTTTTTT.